This T cell receptor beta chain was captured by sequencing in a study of blood T cell repertoires in COVID-19. Overall study context: T cells, B-cell-depleted T cells, or PBMCs supplied cDNA or gDNA.

Here immunoSEQ multiplex PCR was the method, and the copy in TCRdb shows in-frame clones only, minus some. This sample has about 220,000 clones; 82% occur once, and the top ten carry less than 6%. V shed 3 bases, J shed 3 bases, and the junction held 1 base outside the gene matches. This CDR3 comprises 14 residues. CDR1 SGDLS and CDR2 YYNGEE come from the germline V gene. Sequences were obtained from peripheral blood. The source of this sequence is a woman aged 70-85 years with COVID-19, enrolled during active disease. This chain connects TRBV9 to TRBJ2-1; TRBD2 aligns across 9 bases. Here the CDR3 DNA reads TGTGCCAGCAGCGGACTAGCGGACTACAATGAGCAGTTCTTC. Translated: CASSGLADYNEQFF.